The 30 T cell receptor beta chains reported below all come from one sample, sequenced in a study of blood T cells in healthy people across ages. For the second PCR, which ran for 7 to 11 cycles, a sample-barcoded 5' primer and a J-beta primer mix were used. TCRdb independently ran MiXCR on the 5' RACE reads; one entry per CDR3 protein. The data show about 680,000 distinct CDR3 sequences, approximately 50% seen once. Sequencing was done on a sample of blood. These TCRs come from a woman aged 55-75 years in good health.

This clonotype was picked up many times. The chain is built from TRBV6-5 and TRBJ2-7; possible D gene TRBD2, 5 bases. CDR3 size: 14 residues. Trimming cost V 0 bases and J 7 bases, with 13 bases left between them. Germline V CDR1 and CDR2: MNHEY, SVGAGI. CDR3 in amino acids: CASSYSGTPGEQYF. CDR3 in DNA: TGTGCCAGCAGTTACTCCGGAACACCGGGAGAGCAGTACTTC.

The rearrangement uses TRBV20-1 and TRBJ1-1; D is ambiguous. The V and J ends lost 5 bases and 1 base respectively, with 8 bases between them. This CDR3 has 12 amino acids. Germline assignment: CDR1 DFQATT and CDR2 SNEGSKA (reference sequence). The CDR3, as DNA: TGCAGTGCTTTGACCCCGAACACTGAAGCTTTCTTT. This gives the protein CSALTPNTEAFF.

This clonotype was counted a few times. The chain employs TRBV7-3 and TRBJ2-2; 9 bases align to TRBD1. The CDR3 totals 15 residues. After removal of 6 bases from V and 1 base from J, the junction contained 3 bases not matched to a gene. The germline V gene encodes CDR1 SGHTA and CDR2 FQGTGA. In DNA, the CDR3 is TGTGCCAGCAGAAGGGGACAGGGGAACACCGGGGAGCTGTTTTTT. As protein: CASRRGQGNTGELFF.

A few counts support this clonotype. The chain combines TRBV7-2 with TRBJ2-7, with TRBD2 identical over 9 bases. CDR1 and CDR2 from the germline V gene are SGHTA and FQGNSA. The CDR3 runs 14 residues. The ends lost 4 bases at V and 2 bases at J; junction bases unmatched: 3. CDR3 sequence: CASSSGGRAYEQYF. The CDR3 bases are TGTGCCAGCAGCTCTGGCGGGAGGGCCTACGAGCAGTACTTC.

The CDR3 is CASSYDGGRDEQFF. CDR3 DNA sequence: TGTGCCAGCAGTTACGACGGCGGGAGGGATGAGCAGTTCTTC. The chain combines TRBV6-6 with TRBJ2-1, with TRBD2 matching over 9 bases. Germline values: CDR1 MNHNY, CDR2 SVGAGI (reference sequence). J lost 8 bases, V lost 2 bases, and 4 bases had no gene match. The CDR3 is 14 amino acids.

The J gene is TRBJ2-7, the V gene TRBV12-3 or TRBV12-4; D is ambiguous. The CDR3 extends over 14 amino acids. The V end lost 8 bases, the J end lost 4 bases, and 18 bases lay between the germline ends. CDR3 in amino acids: CASVKGAAPYEQYF. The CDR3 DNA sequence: TGTGCCAGCGTAAAGGGTGCGGCTCCTTACGAGCAGTACTTC.

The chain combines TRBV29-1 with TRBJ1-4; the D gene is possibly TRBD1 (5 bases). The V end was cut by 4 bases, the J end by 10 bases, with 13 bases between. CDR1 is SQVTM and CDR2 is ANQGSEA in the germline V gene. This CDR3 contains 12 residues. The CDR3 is CSVAQGGGKLFF. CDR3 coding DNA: TGCAGCGTTGCGCAGGGAGGTGGAAAACTGTTTTTT.

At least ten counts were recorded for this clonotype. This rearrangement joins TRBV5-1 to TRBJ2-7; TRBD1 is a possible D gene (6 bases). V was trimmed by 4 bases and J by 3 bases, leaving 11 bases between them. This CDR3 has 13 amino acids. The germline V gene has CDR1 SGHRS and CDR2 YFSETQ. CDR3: CASSLAQGYEQYF. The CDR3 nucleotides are TGCGCCAGCAGCCTAGCACAGGGCTACGAGCAGTACTTC.

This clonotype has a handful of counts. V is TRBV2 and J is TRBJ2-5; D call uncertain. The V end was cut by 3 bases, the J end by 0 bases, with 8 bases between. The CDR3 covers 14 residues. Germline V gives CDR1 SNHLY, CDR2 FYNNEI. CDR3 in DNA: TGTGCCAGCAGTGAGGGCGAGTACCAAGAGACCCAGTACTTC. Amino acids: CASSEGEYQETQYF. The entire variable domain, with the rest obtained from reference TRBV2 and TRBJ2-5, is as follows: EPEVTQTPSHQVTQMGQEVILRCVPISNHLYFYWYRQILGQKVEFLVSFYNNEISEKSEIFDDQFSVERPDGSNFTLKIRSTKLEDSAMYFCASSEGEYQETQYFGPGTRLLVL.

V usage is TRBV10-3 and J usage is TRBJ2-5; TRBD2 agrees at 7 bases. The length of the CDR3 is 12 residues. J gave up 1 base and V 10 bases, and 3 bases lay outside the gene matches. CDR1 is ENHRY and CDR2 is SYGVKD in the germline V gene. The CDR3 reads CASGTTQETQYF. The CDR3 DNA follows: TGTGCCAGCGGGACTACCCAAGAGACCCAGTACTTC.

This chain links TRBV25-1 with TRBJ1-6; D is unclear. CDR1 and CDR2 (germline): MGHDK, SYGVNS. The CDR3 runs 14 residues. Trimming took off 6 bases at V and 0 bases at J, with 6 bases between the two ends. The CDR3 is CASRLSSYNSPLHF. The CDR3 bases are TGTGCCAGCAGACTGAGCTCCTATAATTCACCCCTCCACTTT.

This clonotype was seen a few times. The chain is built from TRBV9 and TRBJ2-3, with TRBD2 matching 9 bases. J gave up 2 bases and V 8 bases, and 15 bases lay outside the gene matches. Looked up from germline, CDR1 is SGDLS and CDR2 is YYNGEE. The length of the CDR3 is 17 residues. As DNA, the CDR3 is TGTGCCAGTAGAAAAACCGGCGGGACTAGCACCACAGATACGCAGTATTTT. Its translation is CASRKTGGTSTTDTQYF.

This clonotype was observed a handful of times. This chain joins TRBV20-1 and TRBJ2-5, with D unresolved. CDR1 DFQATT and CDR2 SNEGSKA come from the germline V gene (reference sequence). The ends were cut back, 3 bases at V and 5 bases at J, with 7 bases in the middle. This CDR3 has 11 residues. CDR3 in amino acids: CSARMAETQYF. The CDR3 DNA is TGCAGTGCTAGGATGGCGGAGACCCAGTACTTC.

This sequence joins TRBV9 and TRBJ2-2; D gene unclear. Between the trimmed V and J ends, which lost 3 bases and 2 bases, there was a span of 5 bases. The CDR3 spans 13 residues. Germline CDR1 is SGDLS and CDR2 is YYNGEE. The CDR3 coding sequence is TGTGCCAGCAGCGGCCCAAACACCGGGGAGCTGTTTTTT. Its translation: CASSGPNTGELFF.

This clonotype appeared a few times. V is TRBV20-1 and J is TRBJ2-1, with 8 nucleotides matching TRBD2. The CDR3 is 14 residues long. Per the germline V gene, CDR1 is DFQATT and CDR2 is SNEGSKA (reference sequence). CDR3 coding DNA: TGCAGCGCAGAGCGGGAGTGGGGTTATAATGAGCAGTTCTTC. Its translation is CSAEREWGYNEQFF.

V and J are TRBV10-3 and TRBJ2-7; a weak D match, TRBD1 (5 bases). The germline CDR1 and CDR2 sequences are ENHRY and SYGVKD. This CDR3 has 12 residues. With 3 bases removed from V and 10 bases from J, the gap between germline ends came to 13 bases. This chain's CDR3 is CAISEGAPDQYF. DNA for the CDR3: TGTGCCATCAGTGAAGGGGCACCTGACCAGTACTTC.

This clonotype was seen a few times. Here the CDR3 reads CSVLFYGYTF. In nucleotides, the CDR3 is TGCAGCGTTTTATTTTATGGCTACACCTTC. The chain employs TRBV29-1 and TRBJ1-2; D call uncertain. The CDR3 contains 10 residues. V was trimmed by 5 bases and J by 5 bases, leaving 6 bases between them. CDR1 and CDR2 (germline): SQVTM, ANQGSEA.

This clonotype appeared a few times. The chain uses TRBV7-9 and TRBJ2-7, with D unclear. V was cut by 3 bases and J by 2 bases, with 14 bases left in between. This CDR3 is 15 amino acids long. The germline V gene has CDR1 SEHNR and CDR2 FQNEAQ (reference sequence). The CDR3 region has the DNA TGTGCCAGCAGCTTTATCGCCTCAAACCCCTACGAGCAGTACTTC. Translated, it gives CASSFIASNPYEQYF.

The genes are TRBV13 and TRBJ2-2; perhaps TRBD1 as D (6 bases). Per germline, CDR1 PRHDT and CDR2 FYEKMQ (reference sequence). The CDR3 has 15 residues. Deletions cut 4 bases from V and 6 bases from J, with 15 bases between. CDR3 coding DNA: TGTGCCAGCAGCTGGGCAGGGGTATTCGCCGGGGAGCTGTTTTTT. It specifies CASSWAGVFAGELFF. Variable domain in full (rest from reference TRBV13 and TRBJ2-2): AAGVIQSPRHLIKEKRETATLKCYPIPRHDTVYWYQQGPGQDPQFLISFYEKMQSDKGSIPDRFSAQQFSDYHSELNMSSLELGDSALYFCASSWAGVFAGELFFGEGSRLTVL.

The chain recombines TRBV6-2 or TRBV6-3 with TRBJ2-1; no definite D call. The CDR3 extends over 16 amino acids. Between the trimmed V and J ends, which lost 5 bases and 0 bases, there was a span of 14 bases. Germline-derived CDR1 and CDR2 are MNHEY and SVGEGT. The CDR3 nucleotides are TGTGCCAGCAGTCCCTCCCGGATAGCCTCCTACAATGAGCAGTTCTTC. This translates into CASSPSRIASYNEQFF.

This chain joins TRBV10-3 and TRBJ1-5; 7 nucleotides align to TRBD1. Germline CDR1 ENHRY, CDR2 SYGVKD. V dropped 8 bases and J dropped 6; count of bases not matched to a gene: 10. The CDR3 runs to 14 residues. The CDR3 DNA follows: TGTGCCATCCGCGATCAGGGGGGCGTTCAGCCCCAGCATTTT. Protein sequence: CAIRDQGGVQPQHF.

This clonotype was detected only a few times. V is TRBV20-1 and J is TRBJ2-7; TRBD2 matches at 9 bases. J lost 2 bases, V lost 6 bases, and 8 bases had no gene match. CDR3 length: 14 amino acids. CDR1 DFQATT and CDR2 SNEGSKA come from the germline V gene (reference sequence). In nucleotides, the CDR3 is TGCAGTGCCCGCCCCAGGACTAGCGCCTACGAGCAGTACTTC. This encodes CSARPRTSAYEQYF.

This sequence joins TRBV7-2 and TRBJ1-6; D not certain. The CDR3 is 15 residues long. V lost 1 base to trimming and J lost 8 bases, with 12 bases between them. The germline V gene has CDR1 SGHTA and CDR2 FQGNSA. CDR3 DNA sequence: TGTGCCAGCAGCTTAGTTTTGCTTGGGGATTCACCCCTCCACTTT. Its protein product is CASSLVLLGDSPLHF.

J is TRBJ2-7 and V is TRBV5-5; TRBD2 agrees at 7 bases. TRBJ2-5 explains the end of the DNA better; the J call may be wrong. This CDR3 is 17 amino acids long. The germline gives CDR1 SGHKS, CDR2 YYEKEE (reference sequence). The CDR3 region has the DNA TGTGCCAGCAGCTTGGCTGCGTGGGGGGGGTTTGGAAAGACCCAGTACTTC. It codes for CASSLAAWGGFGKTQYF.

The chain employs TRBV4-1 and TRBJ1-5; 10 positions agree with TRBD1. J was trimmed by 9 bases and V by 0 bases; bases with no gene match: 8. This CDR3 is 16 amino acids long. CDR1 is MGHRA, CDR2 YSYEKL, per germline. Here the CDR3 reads CASSQDAGTGDMPQHF. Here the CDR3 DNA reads TGCGCCAGCAGCCAAGATGCGGGGACAGGGGATATGCCCCAGCATTTT.

The DNA of the CDR3 is TGTGCCAGCAGCGGGGGAGTAGCGGGATTGGATACGCAGTATTTT. Residues: CASSGGVAGLDTQYF. This chain links TRBV9 with TRBJ2-3, with 8 bases identical to TRBD2. The CDR3 sequence is 15 residues long. CDR1 is SGDLS and CDR2 is YYNGEE in the germline V gene. V lost 3 bases, J lost 6 bases, and 9 bases stayed unmatched. The complete variable domain, with remaining parts taken from reference TRBV9 and TRBJ2-3, reads DSGVTQTPKHLITATGQRVTLRCSPRSGDLSVYWYQQSLDQGLQFLIQYYNGEERAKGNILERFSAQQFPDLHSELNLSSLELGDSALYFCASSGGVAGLDTQYFGPGTRLTVL.

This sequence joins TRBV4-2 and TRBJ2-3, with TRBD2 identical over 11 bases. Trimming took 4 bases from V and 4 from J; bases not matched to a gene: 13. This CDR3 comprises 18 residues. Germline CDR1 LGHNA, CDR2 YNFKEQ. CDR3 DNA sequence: TGTGCCAGCAGCCCAGACCCCTTACTAGCGGGAGAAGCAGATACGCAGTATTTT. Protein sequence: CASSPDPLLAGEADTQYF.

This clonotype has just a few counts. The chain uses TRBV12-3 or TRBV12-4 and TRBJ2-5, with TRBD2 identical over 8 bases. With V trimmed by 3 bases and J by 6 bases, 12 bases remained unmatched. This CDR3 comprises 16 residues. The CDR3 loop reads CASSFGSGNTQKTQYF. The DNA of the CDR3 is TGTGCCAGCAGTTTCGGTAGCGGGAACACTCAGAAGACCCAGTACTTC.

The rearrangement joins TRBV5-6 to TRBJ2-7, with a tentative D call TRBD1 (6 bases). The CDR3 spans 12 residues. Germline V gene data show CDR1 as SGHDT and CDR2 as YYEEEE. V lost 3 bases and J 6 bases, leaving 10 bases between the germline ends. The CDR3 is CASSYRVGEQYF. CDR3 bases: TGTGCCAGCAGCTACAGGGTGGGCGAGCAGTACTTC.

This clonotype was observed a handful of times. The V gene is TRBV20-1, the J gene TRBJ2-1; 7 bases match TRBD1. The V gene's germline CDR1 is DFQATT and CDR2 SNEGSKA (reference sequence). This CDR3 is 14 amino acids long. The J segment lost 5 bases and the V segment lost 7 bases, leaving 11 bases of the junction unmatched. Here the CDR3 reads CSVRQGQWNNEQFF. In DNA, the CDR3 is TGCAGTGTTCGACAGGGTCAATGGAACAATGAGCAGTTCTTC.